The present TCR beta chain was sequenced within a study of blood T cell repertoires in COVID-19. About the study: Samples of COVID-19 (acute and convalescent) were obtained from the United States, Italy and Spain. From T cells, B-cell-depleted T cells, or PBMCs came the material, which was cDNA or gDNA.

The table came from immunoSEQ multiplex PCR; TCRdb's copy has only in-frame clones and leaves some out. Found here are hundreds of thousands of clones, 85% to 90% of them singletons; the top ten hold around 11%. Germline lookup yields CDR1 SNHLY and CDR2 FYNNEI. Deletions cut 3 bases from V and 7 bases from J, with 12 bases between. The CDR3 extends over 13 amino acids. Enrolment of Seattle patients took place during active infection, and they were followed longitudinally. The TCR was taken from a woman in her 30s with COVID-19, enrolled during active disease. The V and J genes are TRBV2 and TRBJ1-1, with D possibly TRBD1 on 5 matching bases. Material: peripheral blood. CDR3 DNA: TGTGCCAGCAGTGAGCAGGGTCCTGGTGAAGCTTTCTTT. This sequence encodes CASSEQGPGEAFF.